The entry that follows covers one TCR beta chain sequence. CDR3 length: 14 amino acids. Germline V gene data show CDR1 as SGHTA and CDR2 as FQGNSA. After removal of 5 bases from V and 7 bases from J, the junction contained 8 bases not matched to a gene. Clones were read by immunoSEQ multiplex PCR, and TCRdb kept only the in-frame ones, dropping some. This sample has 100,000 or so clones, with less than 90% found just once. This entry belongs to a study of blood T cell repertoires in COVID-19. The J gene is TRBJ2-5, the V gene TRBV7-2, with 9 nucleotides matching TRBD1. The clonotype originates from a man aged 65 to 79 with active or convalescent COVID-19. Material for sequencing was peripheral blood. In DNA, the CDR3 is TGTGCCAGCAGCGACCGGACAGGGGCCGGGACCCAGTACTTC. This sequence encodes CASSDRTGAGTQYF.